The rows below give T cell receptor beta chains drawn from one sample of a study of TIL therapy for anti-PD-1-resistant metastatic lung cancer. Profiled with immunoSEQ multiplex PCR; TCRdb holds only in-frame clones, not every one. The sample has about 55,000 clones, 80% to 90% seen once. The input for sequencing was blood, taken at baseline. These receptors came from a person aged 25-85 years with non-small cell lung cancer. The conserved cysteine and the conserved F or W are not part of the CDR3 here. The order of the fields is J gene, V gene, clone size, CDR3 protein. Clone sizes are given selectively: once, few, many, or a class where the clone is expanded.

>TRBJ2-7|TRBV27|once
ATAGNTYEQY
>TRBJ1-4|TRBV2|.
ASSRQSSTNEKLF
>TRBJ2-1|TRBV3-1/TRBV3-2|.
ASSLLTSGGTYNEQF
>TRBJ2-1|TRBV29-1|once
SVRDRANEQF
>TRBJ1-2|TRBV6-5|few
ASKAANYGYT
>TRBJ1-2|TRBV11-2|.
ASSFEGNGYT
>TRBJ1-5|TRBV18|.
ASSPVGAGSNQPQH
>TRBJ2-3|TRBV19|.
ASSMAPGTDTQY
>TRBJ2-1|TRBV18|.
ASSPGQGSSYNEQF
>TRBJ1-1|TRBV7-3|few
ASSLLPNTEAF
>TRBJ1-1|TRBV6-2/TRBV6-3|.
ASSYLGRGKIEAF
>TRBJ2-5|TRBV18|.
ASSPTRTETQY
>TRBJ1-5|TRBV5-1|.
ASSRDSSNQPQH
>TRBJ1-1|TRBV18|.
ASSPPGRTEAF
>TRBJ1-5|TRBV19|.
ASRRTGHSNQPQH
>TRBJ2-1|TRBV5-8|.
ASSPGQGSNEQF
>TRBJ2-7|TRBV5-4|.
ASSSGTSGPSSYEQY
>TRBJ2-2|TRBV11-1|once
ASSLTSGDPTGELF
>TRBJ2-5|TRBV19|.
ASSDMTRTAETQY
>TRBJ1-1|TRBV19|.
ASSIKGAATEAF
>TRBJ2-5|TRBV18|.
ASSRDTAQETQY
>TRBJ2-5|TRBV2|once
ASSLRQETQY
>TRBJ1-2|TRBV27|medium-sized
ASSPEDRANLWGYT